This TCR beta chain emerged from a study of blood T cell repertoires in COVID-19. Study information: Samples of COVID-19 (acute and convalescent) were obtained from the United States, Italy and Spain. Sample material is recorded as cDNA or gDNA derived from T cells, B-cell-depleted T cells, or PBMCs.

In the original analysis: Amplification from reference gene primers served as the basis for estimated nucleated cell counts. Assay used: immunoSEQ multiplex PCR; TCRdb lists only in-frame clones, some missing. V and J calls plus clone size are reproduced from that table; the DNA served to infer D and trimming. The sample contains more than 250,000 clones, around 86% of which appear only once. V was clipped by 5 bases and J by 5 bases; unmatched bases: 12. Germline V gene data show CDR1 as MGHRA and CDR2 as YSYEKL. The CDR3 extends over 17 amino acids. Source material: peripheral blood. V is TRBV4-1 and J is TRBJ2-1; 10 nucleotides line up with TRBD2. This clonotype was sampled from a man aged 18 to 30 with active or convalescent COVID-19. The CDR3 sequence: CASSSQVDLAGDNEQFF. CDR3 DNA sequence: TGCGCCAGCAGCTCCCAGGTGGATCTAGCGGGGGACAATGAGCAGTTCTTC.